This is a list of T cell receptor beta chains from one sample in a study of blood T cells in healthy people across ages. TCRdb recomputed calls from the 5' RACE reads with MiXCR, one row per CDR3 protein. The table shows around 750,000 distinct CDR3 sequences, with roughly 53% occurring only once. The sample was blood. These TCRs come from a man older than 75 in good health. The CDR3 runs from the conserved cysteine through the conserved F or W. The D gene is left open where the match is weak. Not all rows give a size; the values are once, few, many and, for expanded clones, a class.

TRBV25-1,TRBD2,few,TRBJ2-4,CASMALAGVREQYF,TGTGCCAGCATGGCCCTAGCGGGAGTGCGGGAGCAGTACTTC
TRBV20-1,NA,NA,TRBJ1-2,CSVGGAALGYTF,TGCAGTGTTGGTGGCGCGGCGCTTGGCTACACCTTC
TRBV5-6,TRBD2,NA,TRBJ2-3,CASSPGTSGRDTQYF,TGTGCCAGCAGCCCCGGGACTAGCGGGAGAGATACGCAGTATTTT
TRBV7-2,NA,many,TRBJ1-2,CASSLGQSYGYTF,TGTGCCAGCAGCTTGGGCCAGTCCTATGGCTACACCTTC
TRBV24-1,TRBD2,NA,TRBJ2-5,CATSDPGTSRQETQYF,TGTGCCACCAGTGACCCTGGGACTAGCAGGCAGGAGACCCAGTACTTC
TRBV6-5,TRBD2,NA,TRBJ2-1,CASSSRLAGGNEQFF,TGTGCCAGCAGTTCCCGACTAGCGGGGGGGAATGAGCAGTTCTTC
TRBV6-1,NA,NA,TRBJ2-3,CASRPPFGTSSTDTQYF,TGTGCCAGCAGGCCACCCTTCGGGACTTCCAGCACAGATACGCAGTATTTT
TRBV20-1,TRBD2,NA,TRBJ2-1,CSAETSGRVREQFF,TGCAGTGCTGAGACTAGCGGGAGGGTCCGTGAGCAGTTCTTC
TRBV28,TRBD1,once,TRBJ1-5,CASSYRQGANQPQHF,TGTGCCAGCAGCTACCGACAGGGGGCAAATCAGCCCCAGCATTTT
TRBV4-2,TRBD2,few,TRBJ2-3,CASSQDRVPRLAQGYAYF,TGTGCCAGCAGCCAAGATCGAGTTCCGCGACTAGCCCAGGGATACGCGTATTTT
TRBV12-3/TRBV12-4,NA,NA,TRBJ1-5,CASSSSEGDQPQHF,TGTGCCAGCAGTTCCTCAGAGGGGGATCAGCCCCAGCATTTT
TRBV15,NA,NA,TRBJ2-1,CATSIRGTSYNEQFF,TGTGCCACCAGCATCCGTGGGACCTCCTACAATGAGCAGTTCTTC
TRBV29-1,TRBD1,NA,TRBJ2-7,CSVVGQGASYEQYF,TGCAGCGTCGTAGGACAGGGGGCGTCCTACGAGCAGTACTTC
TRBV27,NA,NA,TRBJ2-7,CASSPVRGSGAYEQYF,TGTGCCAGCAGTCCAGTCCGGGGTAGCGGAGCCTACGAGCAGTACTTC
TRBV14,TRBD2,NA,TRBJ2-7,CASSQAGLAVYEQYF,TGTGCCAGCAGCCAAGCGGGACTAGCGGTCTACGAGCAGTACTTC
TRBV28,TRBD1,NA,TRBJ1-5,CASSFTTGVRSNQPQHF,TGTGCCAGCAGTTTTACGACAGGGGTACGTAGCAATCAGCCCCAGCATTTT